This record concerns one T cell receptor beta chain sequence. This sample stems from a study of blood T cell repertoires in COVID-19. Study context: Researchers got acute and convalescent COVID-19 samples from the United States, Italy and Spain. The cDNA or gDNA used as material had been derived from T cells, B-cell-depleted T cells, or PBMCs.

Original data processing: Amplified reference gene primers provided the basis for estimating nucleated cell counts. Data came from immunoSEQ multiplex PCR; TCRdb stores just in-frame clones and leaves some out. V, J and clone size were drawn from that table, and D and trimming were deduced from the DNA. The sample lists approximately 170,000 clones; around four fifths were seen once. Germline CDR1 is SGHAT and CDR2 is FQNNGV. V dropped 0 bases and J dropped 5; count of bases not matched to a gene: 5. There are 15 residues in the CDR3. This TCR derives from a woman between 70 and 85 years old who had recovered from COVID-19. The sequencing sample was made of peripheral blood. V is TRBV11-2 and J is TRBJ2-7, with 9 nucleotides matching TRBD1. The CDR3 loop reads CASSLEGQGYHEQYF. The CDR3 region has the DNA TGTGCCAGCAGCTTAGAGGGACAGGGTTACCACGAGCAGTACTTC.